These 10 T cell receptor beta chains were all obtained from the same sample, sequenced in a study of blood T cell repertoires in COVID-19 (dated by TCRdb to the early 2020s). Library preparation used the immunoSEQ multiplex PCR assay. The table was pulled from immuneACCESS by TCRdb, which kept in-frame rearrangements only. Such tables lose some clones; where checked, under half of the loss comes from unresolved V genes, and the rest has no known cause. The sample table holds under 75,000 clones, of which about 91% were seen once. Jointly, the top ten make up approximately 17% of the sample. Sequenced: peripheral blood. These receptors all come from an elderly woman with active COVID-19.

The chain links TRBV2 to TRBJ1-2; TRBD1 is a possible D gene (6 bases). Germline-derived CDR1 and CDR2 are SNHLY and FYNNEI. V was shortened by 5 bases and J by 10 bases, with 11 bases between the two germline ends. The CDR3 sequence is 11 residues long. CDR3 sequence (DNA): TGTGCCAGCAGTCGGGCAGGGGCCTACACCTTC. This encodes CASSRAGAYTF.

The V gene is TRBV7-5, the J gene TRBJ2-1; no DNA check was done on the table's D call, TRBD1. TRBV7-5 is termed a pseudogene. This CDR3 comprises 16 residues. CDR3 amino acids: CARSSTWDRTYNEQFF. DNA of the CDR3: TGTGCCAGAAGCTCCACTTGGGACAGGACTTACAATGAGCAGTTCTTC.

This clone was picked up one time. The chain combines TRBV6-5 with TRBJ2-5, with a possible D match to TRBD1 (6 bases). The CDR3 is 15 amino acids. Germline V gives CDR1 MNHEY, CDR2 SVGAGI. V lost 2 bases and J lost 8, with 18 bases in between. The DNA for the CDR3 is TGTGCCAGCAGTTACGATCGGGACATAAGAGAAACCCAGTACTTC. Translated: CASSYDRDIRETQYF.

The chain carries TRBV24-1 and TRBJ2-1, with a possible D match to TRBD2 (7 bases). The germline CDR1 and CDR2 sequences are KGHDR and SFDVKD. V was trimmed by 0 bases and J by 6 bases, leaving 14 bases between them. The CDR3 covers 16 residues. The CDR3 is CATSDLRAGAANEQFF. The CDR3 coding sequence is TGTGCCACCAGTGATTTGAGGGCGGGGGCCGCCAATGAGCAGTTCTTC.

The chain joins TRBV6-1 to TRBJ2-3; D is ambiguous. There are 14 residues in the CDR3. Germline-derived CDR1 and CDR2 are MNHNS and SASEGT. V shed 0 bases and J shed 5 bases, with 9 bases lying between them. DNA for the CDR3: TGTGCCAGCAGTGAAGCGCTTCCGGGAGATACGCAGTATTTT. This translates into CASSEALPGDTQYF.

The V call is TRBV5-1, the J call TRBJ2-1; 7 positions agree with TRBD2. Trimming took 0 bases from V and 7 from J; bases not matched to a gene: 7. This CDR3 has 15 residues. Germline V CDR1 and CDR2: SGHRS, YFSETQ. The CDR3 spells CASSLGLASTNEQFF. The CDR3 nucleotides are TGCGCCAGCAGCTTGGGACTAGCTTCGACTAATGAGCAGTTCTTC.

The rearrangement joins TRBV4-3 to TRBJ2-3, with 7 nucleotides matching TRBD2. The CDR3 has 16 amino acids. V shed 2 bases and J 2 bases; nucleotides not matched to a gene: 7. Per germline, CDR1 LGHNA and CDR2 YSLEER. CDR3 residues: CASSQLSGSSTDTQYF. CDR3 DNA: TGCGCCAGCAGCCAACTTAGCGGGTCCTCCACAGATACGCAGTATTTT.

This chain links TRBV6-6 with TRBJ2-3, with 10 bases matching TRBD2. Trimming at V came to 6 bases and at J to 1 base, leaving 7 bases not matched to a gene. Germline V gene sequence: CDR1 MNHNY, CDR2 SVGAGI (reference sequence). The CDR3 length is 16 residues. The CDR3 is CASRGGLAGGTDTQYF. The CDR3 bases are TGTGCCAGCAGAGGGGGGCTAGCGGGGGGCACAGATACGCAGTATTTT.

The V call is TRBV5-4, the J call TRBJ2-7, with TRBD2 identical over 8 bases. J lost 7 bases, V lost 3 bases, and 15 bases had no gene match. The CDR3 consists of 16 residues. From germline, CDR1 is SGHNT and CDR2 YYREEE (reference sequence). CDR3 loop: CASSSKRRGALGEQYF. The CDR3 nucleotides are TGTGCCAGCAGCTCCAAACGGCGGGGGGCCCTGGGGGAGCAGTACTTC.

The V gene is TRBV28, the J gene TRBJ1-4; D is unclear. Trimming removed 10 bases from V and 0 bases from J, with 9 bases in between. There are 13 residues in the CDR3. Per germline, CDR1 MDHEN and CDR2 SYDVKM. CDR3 in DNA: TGTGCCACCTTCGGAGCAACTAATGAAAAACTGTTTTTT. Translated: CATFGATNEKLFF.